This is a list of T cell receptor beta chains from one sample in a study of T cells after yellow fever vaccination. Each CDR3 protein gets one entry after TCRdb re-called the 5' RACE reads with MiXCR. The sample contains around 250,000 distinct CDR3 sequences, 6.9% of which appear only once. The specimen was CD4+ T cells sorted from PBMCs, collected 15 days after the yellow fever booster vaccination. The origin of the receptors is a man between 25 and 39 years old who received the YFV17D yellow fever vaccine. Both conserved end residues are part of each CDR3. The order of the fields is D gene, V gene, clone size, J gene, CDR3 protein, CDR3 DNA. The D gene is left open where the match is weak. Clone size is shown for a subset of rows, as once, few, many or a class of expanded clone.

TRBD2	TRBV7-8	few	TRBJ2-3	CASRIRGGADTQYF	TGTGCCAGCAGAATCCGGGGGGGGGCAGATACGCAGTATTTT
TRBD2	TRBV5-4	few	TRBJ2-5	CASSSLAGGLVRKETQYF	TGTGCCAGCAGCTCCCTCGCGGGAGGGCTTGTACGTAAAGAGACCCAGTACTTC
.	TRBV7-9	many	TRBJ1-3	CASSLIRWGSGNTIYF	TGTGCCAGCAGCTTAATTCGTTGGGGCTCTGGAAACACCATATATTTT
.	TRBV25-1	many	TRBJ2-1	CASSEKRSRFF	TGTGCCAGCAGTGAAAAAAGAAGTAGGTTCTTC
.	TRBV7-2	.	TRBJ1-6	CASSLMDLPNSPLHF	TGTGCCAGCAGCTTAATGGACCTCCCGAATTCACCCCTCCACTTT
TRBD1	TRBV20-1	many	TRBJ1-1	CSARYTGTGIMNTEAFF	TGCAGTGCCAGATACACCGGGACAGGGATCATGAACACTGAAGCTTTCTTT
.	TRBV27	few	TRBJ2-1	CASKRGSSYNEQFF	TGTGCCAGCAAGAGAGGGAGCTCCTACAATGAGCAGTTCTTC
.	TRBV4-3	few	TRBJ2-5	CASSQARARGGGRETQYF	TGCGCCAGCAGCCAAGCGAGGGCCCGGGGCGGTGGGAGAGAGACCCAGTACTTC
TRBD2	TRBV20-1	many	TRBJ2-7	CSARGGTSGVPWEQYF	TGCAGTGCTAGAGGGGGAACTAGCGGAGTTCCCTGGGAGCAGTACTTC
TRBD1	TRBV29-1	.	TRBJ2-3	CSVLGGQGVSQDTQYF	TGCAGCGTCCTAGGTGGACAGGGGGTCTCGCAGGATACGCAGTATTTT
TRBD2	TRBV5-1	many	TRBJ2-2	CASSPTSGLHTGELFF	TGCGCCAGCAGCCCCACTAGCGGCTTGCACACCGGGGAGCTGTTTTTT
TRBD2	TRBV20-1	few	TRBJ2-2	CSALSGRAAGELFF	TGCAGTGCTCTTAGCGGGAGGGCCGCCGGGGAGCTGTTTTTT
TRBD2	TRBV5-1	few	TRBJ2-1	CASSLETSGRANEQFF	TGCGCCAGCAGCTTGGAAACTAGCGGGCGAGCAAATGAGCAGTTCTTC
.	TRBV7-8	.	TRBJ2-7	CASSLLQIGYEQYF	TGTGCCAGCAGCTTACTCCAAATCGGGTACGAGCAGTACTTC
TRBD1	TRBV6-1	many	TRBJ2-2	CASSDRVNAGELFF	TGTGCCAGCAGCGACAGGGTTAATGCCGGGGAGCTGTTTTTT
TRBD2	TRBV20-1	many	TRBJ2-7	CSAREGGGRWYEQYF	TGCAGTGCTAGAGAGGGGGGGGGTCGCTGGTACGAGCAGTACTTC
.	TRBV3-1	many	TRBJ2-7	CASSQAFYEQYF	TGTGCCAGCAGCCAGGCTTTCTACGAGCAGTACTTC
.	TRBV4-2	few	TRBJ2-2	CASSQESVAARSGELFF	TGTGCCAGCAGCCAAGAGAGCGTAGCGGCCAGGTCCGGGGAGCTGTTTTTT
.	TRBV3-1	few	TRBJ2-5	CASSQARQALQETQYF	TGTGCCAGCAGCCAGGCCCGACAGGCCCTCCAAGAGACCCAGTACTTC
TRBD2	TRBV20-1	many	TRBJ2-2	CSARDTGRAEYGELFF	TGCAGTGCTAGAGATACCGGGAGGGCCGAATATGGGGAGCTGTTTTTT
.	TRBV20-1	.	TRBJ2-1	CSALGRGGASGTNEQFF	TGCAGTGCGTTGGGTAGGGGGGGGGCTAGCGGAACCAATGAGCAGTTCTTC
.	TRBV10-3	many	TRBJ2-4	CAISESPGQLEYF	TGTGCCATCAGTGAGTCACCCGGACAGCTGGAGTACTTC